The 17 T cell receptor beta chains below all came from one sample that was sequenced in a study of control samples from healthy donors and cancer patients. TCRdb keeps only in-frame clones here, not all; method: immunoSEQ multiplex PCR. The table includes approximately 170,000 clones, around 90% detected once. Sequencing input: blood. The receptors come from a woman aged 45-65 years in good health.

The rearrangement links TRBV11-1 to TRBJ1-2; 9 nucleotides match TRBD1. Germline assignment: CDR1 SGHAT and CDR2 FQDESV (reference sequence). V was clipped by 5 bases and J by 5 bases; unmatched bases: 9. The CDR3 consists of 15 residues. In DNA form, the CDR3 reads TGTGCCAGCAGCGGACAGGGGACCCTGGGTTATGGCTACACCTTC. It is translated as CASSGQGTLGYGYTF.

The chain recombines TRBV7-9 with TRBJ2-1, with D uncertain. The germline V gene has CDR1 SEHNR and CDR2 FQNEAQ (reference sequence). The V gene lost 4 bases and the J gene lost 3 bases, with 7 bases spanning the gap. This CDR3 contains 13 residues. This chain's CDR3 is CASSSSIYNEQFF. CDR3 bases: TGTGCCAGCAGCTCCAGCATCTACAATGAGCAGTTCTTC.

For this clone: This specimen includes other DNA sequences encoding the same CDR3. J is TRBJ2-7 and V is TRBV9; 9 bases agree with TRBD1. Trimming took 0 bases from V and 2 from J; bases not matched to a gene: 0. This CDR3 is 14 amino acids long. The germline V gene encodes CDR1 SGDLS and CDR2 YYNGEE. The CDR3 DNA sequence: TGTGCCAGCAGCGTAGGACAGGGGGCCTACGAGCAGTACTTC. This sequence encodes CASSVGQGAYEQYF.

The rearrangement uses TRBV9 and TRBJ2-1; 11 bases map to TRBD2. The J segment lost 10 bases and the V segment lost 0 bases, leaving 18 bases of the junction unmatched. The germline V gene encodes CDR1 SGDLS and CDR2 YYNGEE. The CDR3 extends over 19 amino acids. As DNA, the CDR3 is TGTGCCAGCAGCGTAGCTGGGCTAGCGGGAGGATCGGCCCATGGGGAGCAGTTCTTC. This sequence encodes CASSVAGLAGGSAHGEQFF.

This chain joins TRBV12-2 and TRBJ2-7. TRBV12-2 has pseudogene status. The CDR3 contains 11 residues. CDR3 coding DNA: TGTGCAAGTCGCGGCGATCACGAGCAGTACTTC. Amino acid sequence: CASRGDHEQYF.

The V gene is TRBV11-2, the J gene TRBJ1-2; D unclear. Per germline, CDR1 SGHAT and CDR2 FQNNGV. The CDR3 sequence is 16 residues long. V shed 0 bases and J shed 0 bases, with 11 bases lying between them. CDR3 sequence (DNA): TGTGCCAGCAGCTTAGACCCATACGGATCTAACTATGGCTACACCTTC. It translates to CASSLDPYGSNYGYTF.

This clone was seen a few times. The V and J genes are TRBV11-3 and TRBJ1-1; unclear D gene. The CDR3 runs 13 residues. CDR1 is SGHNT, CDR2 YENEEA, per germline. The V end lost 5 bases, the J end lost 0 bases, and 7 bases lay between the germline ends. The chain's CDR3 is CASSLRLNTEAFF. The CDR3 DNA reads TGTGCCAGCAGCCTTAGATTGAACACTGAAGCTTTCTTT.

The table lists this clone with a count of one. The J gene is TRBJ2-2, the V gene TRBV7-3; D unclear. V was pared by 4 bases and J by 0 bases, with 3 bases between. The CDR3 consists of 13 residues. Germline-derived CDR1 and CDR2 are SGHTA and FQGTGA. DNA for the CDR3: TGTGCCAGCAGCTCTTCGAACACCGGGGAGCTGTTTTTT. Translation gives CASSSSNTGELFF. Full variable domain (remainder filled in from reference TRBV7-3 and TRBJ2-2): GAGVSQTPSNKVTEKGKYVELRCDPISGHTALYWYRQSLGQGPEFLIYFQGTGAADDSGLPNDRFFAVRPEGSVSTLKIQRTERGDSAVYLCASSSSNTGELFFGEGSRLTVL.

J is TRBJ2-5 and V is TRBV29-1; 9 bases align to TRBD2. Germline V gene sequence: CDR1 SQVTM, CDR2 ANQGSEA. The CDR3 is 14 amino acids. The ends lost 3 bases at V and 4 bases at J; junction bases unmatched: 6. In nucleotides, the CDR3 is TGCAGCGTTGATCTGGCGGGAGGGGGAGAGACCCAGTACTTC. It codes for CSVDLAGGGETQYF.

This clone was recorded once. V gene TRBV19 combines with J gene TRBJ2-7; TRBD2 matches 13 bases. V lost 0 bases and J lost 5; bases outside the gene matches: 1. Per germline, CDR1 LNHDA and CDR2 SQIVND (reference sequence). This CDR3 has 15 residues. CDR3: CASSIEGTSGNEQYF. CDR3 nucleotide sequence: TGTGCCAGTAGTATAGAGGGGACTAGCGGGAACGAGCAGTACTTC.

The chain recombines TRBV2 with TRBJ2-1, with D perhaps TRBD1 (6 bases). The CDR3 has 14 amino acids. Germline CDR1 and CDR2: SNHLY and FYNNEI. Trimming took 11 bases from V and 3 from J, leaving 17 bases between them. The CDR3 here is CAWSGRGNYNEQFF. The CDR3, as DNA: TGTGCCTGGTCCGGCAGGGGCAACTACAATGAGCAGTTCTTC.

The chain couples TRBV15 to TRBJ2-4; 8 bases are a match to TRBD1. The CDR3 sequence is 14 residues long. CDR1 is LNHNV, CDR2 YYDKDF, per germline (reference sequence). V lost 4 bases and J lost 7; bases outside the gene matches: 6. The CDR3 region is CATSTGDRGNIQYF. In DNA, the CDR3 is TGTGCCACCAGCACGGGAGACAGGGGTAACATTCAGTACTTC.

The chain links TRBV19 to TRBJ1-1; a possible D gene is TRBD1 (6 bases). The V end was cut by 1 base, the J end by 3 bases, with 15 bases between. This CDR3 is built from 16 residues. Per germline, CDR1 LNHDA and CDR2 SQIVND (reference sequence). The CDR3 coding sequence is TGTGCCAGTAGTATAGGGGGGGCAGGGACGTACACTGAAGCTTTCTTT. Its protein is CASSIGGAGTYTEAFF.

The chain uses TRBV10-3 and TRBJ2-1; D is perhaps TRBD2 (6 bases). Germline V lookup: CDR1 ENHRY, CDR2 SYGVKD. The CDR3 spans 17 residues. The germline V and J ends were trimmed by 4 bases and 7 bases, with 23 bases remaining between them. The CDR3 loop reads CAISGKGSTSMVNEQFF. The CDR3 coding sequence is TGTGCCATCAGTGGAAAGGGTAGCACTAGCATGGTGAATGAGCAGTTCTTC.

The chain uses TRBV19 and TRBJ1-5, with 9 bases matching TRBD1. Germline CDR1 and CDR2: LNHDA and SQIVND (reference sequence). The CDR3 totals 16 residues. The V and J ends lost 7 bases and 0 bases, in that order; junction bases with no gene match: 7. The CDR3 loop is CASTDRTGDSNQPQHF. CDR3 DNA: TGTGCCAGTACCGACAGGACAGGGGATAGCAATCAGCCCCAGCATTTT.

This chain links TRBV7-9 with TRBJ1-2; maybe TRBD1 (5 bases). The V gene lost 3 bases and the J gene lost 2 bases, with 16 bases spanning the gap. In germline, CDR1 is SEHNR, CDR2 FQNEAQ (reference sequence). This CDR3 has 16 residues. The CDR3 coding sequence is TGTGCCAGCAGCTTCGACTCGACAGTGCCCAACTATGGCTACACCTTC. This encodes CASSFDSTVPNYGYTF.

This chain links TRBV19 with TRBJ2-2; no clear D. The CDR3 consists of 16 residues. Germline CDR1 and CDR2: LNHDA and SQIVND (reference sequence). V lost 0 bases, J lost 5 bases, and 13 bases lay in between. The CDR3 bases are TGTGCCAGTAGTATAGACCAGGTTATTACGACCGGGGAGCTGTTTTTT. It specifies CASSIDQVITTGELFF. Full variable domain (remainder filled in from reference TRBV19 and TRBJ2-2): DGGITQSPKYLFRKEGQNVTLSCEQNLNHDAMYWYRQDPGQGLRLIYYSQIVNDFQKGDIAEGYSVSREKKESFPLTVTSAQKNPTAFYLCASSIDQVITTGELFFGEGSRLTVL.